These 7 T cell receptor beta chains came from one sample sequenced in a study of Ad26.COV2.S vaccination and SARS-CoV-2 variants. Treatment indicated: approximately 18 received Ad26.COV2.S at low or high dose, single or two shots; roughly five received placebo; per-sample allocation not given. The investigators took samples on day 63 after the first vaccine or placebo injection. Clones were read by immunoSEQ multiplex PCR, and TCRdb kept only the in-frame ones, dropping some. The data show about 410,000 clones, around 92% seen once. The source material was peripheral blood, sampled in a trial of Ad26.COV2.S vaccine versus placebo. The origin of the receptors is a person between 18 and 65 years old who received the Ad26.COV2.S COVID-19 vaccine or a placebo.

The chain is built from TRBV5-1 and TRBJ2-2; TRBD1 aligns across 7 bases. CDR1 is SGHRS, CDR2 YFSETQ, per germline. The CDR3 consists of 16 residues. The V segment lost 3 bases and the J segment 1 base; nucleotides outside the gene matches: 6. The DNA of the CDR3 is TGCGCCAGCAGCTGGTCGGGACAGATGAACACCGGGGAGCTGTTTTTT. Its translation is CASSWSGQMNTGELFF.

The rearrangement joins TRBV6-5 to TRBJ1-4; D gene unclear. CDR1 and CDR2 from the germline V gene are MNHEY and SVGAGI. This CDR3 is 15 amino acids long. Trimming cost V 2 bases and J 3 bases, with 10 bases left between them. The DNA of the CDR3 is TGTGCCAGCAGTTACCTGCCAGGTTCTAATGAAAAACTGTTTTTT. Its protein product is CASSYLPGSNEKLFF.

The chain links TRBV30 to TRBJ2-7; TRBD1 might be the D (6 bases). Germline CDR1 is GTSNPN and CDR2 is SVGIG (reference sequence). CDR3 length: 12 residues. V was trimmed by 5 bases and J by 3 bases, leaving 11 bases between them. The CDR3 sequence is CAWSQGYYEQYF. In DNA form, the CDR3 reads TGTGCCTGGTCACAGGGCTACTACGAGCAGTACTTC.

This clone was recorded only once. The CDR3 sequence: CASRLPGQMNTEAFF. The CDR3 nucleotides are TGTGCCAGCAGACTCCCGGGACAGATGAACACTGAAGCTTTCTTT. The rearrangement joins TRBV6-5 to TRBJ1-1, with 7 positions matching TRBD1. The CDR3 runs to 15 residues. J lost 0 bases, V lost 6 bases, and 7 bases had no gene match. Germline-derived CDR1 and CDR2 are MNHEY and SVGAGI.

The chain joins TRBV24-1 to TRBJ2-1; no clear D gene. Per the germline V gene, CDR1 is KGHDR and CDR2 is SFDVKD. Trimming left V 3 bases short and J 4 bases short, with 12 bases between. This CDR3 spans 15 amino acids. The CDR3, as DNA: TGTGCCACCAGTGATCCCGCCCGAGGTTACAATGAGCAGTTCTTC. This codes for CATSDPARGYNEQFF.

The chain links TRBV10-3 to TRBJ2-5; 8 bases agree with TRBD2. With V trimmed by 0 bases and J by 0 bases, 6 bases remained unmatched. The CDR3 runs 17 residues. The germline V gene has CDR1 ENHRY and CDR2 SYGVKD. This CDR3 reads CAISESLTSGYQETQYF. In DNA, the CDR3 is TGTGCCATCAGTGAGTCTTTAACTAGCGGTTACCAAGAGACCCAGTACTTC.

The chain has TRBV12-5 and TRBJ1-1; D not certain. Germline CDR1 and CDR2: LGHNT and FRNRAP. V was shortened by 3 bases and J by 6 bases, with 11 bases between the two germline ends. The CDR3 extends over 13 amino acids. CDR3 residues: CASGFGGIAEAFF. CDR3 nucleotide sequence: TGTGCTAGTGGTTTTGGAGGGATCGCTGAAGCTTTCTTT.